Listed here are 9 T cell receptor beta chains from one sample, sequenced in a study of shared clonotypes between healthy human individuals. This table comes from immunoSEQ multiplex PCR, and its TCRdb copy is limited to in-frame clones, with some not included. The table shows about 1.5 million clones, with 95% to 99% occurring only once. The specimen sequenced was naive CD4+ T cells sorted from blood. Subset here: CD45RA+ positively selected. All receptors derive from a young man in good health.

V usage is TRBV14 and J usage is TRBJ2-3; no firm D call. Between the trimmed V and J ends, which lost 0 bases and 0 bases, there was a span of 10 bases. Germline CDR1 SGHDN, CDR2 FVKESK. The CDR3 is 16 residues long. The CDR3 loop reads CASSQDVYGSTDTQYF. The CDR3 nucleotides read TGTGCCAGCAGCCAAGATGTGTACGGTAGCACAGATACGCAGTATTTT.

This rearrangement joins TRBV28 to TRBJ2-2; D possibly corresponds to TRBD1 (6 bases). CDR1 is MDHEN and CDR2 is SYDVKM in the germline V gene. V lost 2 bases and J 3 bases, leaving 16 bases between the germline ends. The CDR3 has 17 residues. The CDR3 protein is CASSLPSGTSHTGELFF. CDR3 in DNA: TGTGCCAGCAGTTTACCCTCCGGGACAAGTCACACCGGGGAGCTGTTTTTT.

V and J are TRBV25-1 and TRBJ1-5, with D maybe TRBD1 (5 bases). Germline CDR1 MGHDK, CDR2 SYGVNS. CDR3 length equals 13 residues. The V end lost 3 bases, the J end lost 3 bases, and 6 bases lay between the germline ends. The chain's CDR3 is CASSDRVNQPQHF. As DNA, the CDR3 is TGTGCCAGCAGTGACAGGGTCAATCAGCCCCAGCATTTT.

Points on this clone: Other DNA variants within this sample encode the same CDR3. J is TRBJ2-1 and V is TRBV2, with D possibly being TRBD2 (5 bases). CDR3 size: 11 residues. From germline, CDR1 is SNHLY and CDR2 FYNNEI. The V end was cut by 3 bases, the J end by 9 bases, with 6 bases between. The CDR3: CASSDGGEQFF. Here the CDR3 DNA reads TGTGCCAGCAGTGACGGAGGTGAGCAGTTCTTC.

This sequence joins TRBV27 and TRBJ2-2, with D uncertain. V was clipped by 6 bases and J by 6 bases, with 8 bases between them. Germline-derived CDR1 and CDR2 are MNHEY and SMNVEV (reference sequence). This CDR3 has 12 amino acids. The CDR3 sequence is CASSRPPGELFF. The CDR3 DNA reads as TGTGCCAGCAGCCGACCACCCGGGGAGCTGTTTTTT.

The chain joins TRBV7-9 to TRBJ1-1, with 11 bases lining up with TRBD1. Germline V gene sequence: CDR1 SEHNR, CDR2 FQNEAQ (reference sequence). The CDR3 has 15 residues. V was pared by 5 bases and J by 1 base, with 3 bases of the junction left unmatched. This chain's CDR3 is CASSRTGGKNTEAFF. CDR3 in DNA: TGTGCCAGCAGCAGGACAGGGGGCAAGAACACTGAAGCTTTCTTT. The full variable domain, with the rest looked up from reference TRBV7-9 and TRBJ1-1, is DTGVSQNPRHKITKRGQNVTFRCDPISEHNRLYWYRQTLGQGPEFLTYFQNEAQLEKSRLLSDRFSAERPKGSFSTLEIQRTEQGDSAMYLCASSRTGGKNTEAFFGQGTRLTVV.

The chain combines TRBV11-2 with TRBJ2-1, with TRBD2 identical over 9 bases. This CDR3 region has 13 residues. The V gene's germline CDR1 is SGHAT and CDR2 FQNNGV. The V and J ends lost 6 bases and 12 bases, in that order; junction bases with no gene match: 9. CDR3 sequence reads: CASRPLGGGVQFF. CDR3 sequence (DNA): TGTGCCAGCAGGCCTCTGGGCGGGGGGGTGCAGTTCTTC.

J is TRBJ1-5 and V is TRBV7-2, with D hard to call. V was trimmed by 0 bases and J by 10 bases, leaving 7 bases between them. Germline V gene lookup returns CDR1 SGHTA and CDR2 FQGNSA. The CDR3 runs 12 residues. In DNA, the CDR3 is TGTGCCAGCAGCTTAGCAGGCTTACCCCAGCATTTT. It translates to CASSLAGLPQHF.

This rearrangement joins TRBV28 to TRBJ1-1; D is perhaps TRBD1 (5 bases). Germline V lookup: CDR1 MDHEN, CDR2 SYDVKM. The CDR3 length is 13 residues. V lost 4 bases, J lost 10 bases, and 16 bases lay in between. The CDR3 DNA follows: TGTGCCAGCAGTTCCCTCAAGACAGAGATAGCTTTCTTT. Its protein is CASSSLKTEIAFF.